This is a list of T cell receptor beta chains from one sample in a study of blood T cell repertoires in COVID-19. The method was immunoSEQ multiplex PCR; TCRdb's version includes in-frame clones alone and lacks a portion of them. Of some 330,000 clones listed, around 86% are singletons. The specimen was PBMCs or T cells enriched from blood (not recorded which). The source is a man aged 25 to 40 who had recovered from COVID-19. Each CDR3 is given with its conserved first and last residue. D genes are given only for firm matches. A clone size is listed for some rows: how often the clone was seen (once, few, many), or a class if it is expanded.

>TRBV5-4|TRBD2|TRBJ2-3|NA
TGTGCCAGCAGCTTGGTATTCGGCGGGAGAGCCACAGATACGCAGTATTTT
CASSLVFGGRATDTQYF
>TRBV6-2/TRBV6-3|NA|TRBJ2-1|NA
TGTGCCAGCAGCATAGGAGGGAGTTTCTATGAGCAGTTCTTC
CASSIGGSFYEQFF
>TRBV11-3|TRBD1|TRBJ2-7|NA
TGTGCCAACAGCTTAGAAAGAAGGACAGGGGCACCCTACGAGCAGTACTTC
CANSLERRTGAPYEQYF
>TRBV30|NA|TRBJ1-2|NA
TGTGCCTGGACCCCACCGTGGACATATAGCAATAGAGGCTACACCTTC
CAWTPPWTYSNRGYTF
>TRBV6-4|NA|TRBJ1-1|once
TGTGCCAGCAGTTTCGACAGCTCTGGCACTGAAGCTTTCTTT
CASSFDSSGTEAFF
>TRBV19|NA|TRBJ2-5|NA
TGTGCCAGTAGTACGGACTTCCTGGGCCGGGAGACCCAGTACTTC
CASSTDFLGRETQYF
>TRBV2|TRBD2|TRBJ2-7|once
TGTGCCAGCAGGGGCCTAGCGGGAGGGAGATACGAGCAGTACTTC
CASRGLAGGRYEQYF
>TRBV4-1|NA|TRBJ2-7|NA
TGCGCCAGCAGCCAAGGAGGGACCTACGAGCAGTACTTC
CASSQGGTYEQYF
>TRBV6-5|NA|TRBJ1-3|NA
TGTGCCAGCAGTTACTCGCGGGGCCAGGGTGGCACCATATATTTT
CASSYSRGQGGTIYF
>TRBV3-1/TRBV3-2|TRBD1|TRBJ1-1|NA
TGTGCCAGCACTCGAACAGGGGGCGGGGGCACTGAAGCTTTCTTT
CASTRTGGGGTEAFF
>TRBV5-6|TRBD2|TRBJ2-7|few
TGTGCCAGCAGCTTGGGCGGGAGGGCCTACGAGCAGTACTTC
CASSLGGRAYEQYF
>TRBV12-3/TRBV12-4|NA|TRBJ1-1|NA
TGTGCCAGCAGTTTGCGGTCGAGAACTGAAGCTTTCTTT
CASSLRSRTEAFF
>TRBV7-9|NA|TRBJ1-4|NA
TGTGCCAGCAGCTTAACAGAAGGGGTTAATGAAAAACTGTTTTTT
CASSLTEGVNEKLFF
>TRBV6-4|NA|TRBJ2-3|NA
TGTGCCAGCAGTGAAGTTCGGGGGGCGACGCAGTATTTT
CASSEVRGATQYF
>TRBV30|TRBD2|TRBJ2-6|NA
TGTGCCTGGACGGGACTAGCGGGTGAGAGCTCTGGGGCCAACGTCCTGACTTTC
CAWTGLAGESSGANVLTF
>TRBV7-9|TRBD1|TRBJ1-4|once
TGTGCCAGCAGCTTCGCCGGGACAGTCAATGAAAAACTGTTTTTT
CASSFAGTVNEKLFF
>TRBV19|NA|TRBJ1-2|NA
TGTGCCAGTAGTATAGCCGGACCGAGGGACTATGGCTACACCTTC
CASSIAGPRDYGYTF
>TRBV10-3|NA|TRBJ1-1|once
TGTGCCATCAGTGAACCTGGGCAGGGGAACACTGAAGCTTTCTTT
CAISEPGQGNTEAFF
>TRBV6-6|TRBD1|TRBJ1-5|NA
TGTGCCAGCAGTTACTTGCAGGGGGGTCAGCCCCAGCATTTT
CASSYLQGGQPQHF
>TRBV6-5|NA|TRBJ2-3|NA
TGTGCCAGCAGGGGGCTCTCAGATACGCAGTATTTT
CASRGLSDTQYF
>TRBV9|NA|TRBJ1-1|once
TGTGCCAGCAGCGCGCCCTATGACACTGAAGCTTTCTTT
CASSAPYDTEAFF
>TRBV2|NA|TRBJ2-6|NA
TGTGCCAGCAGTGATTCACGGGAGAGCTCTGGGGCCAACGTCCTGACTTTC
CASSDSRESSGANVLTF
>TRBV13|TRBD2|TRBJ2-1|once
TGTGCCAGCACCCTCGCGCAGCGGGGCAATGAGCAGTTCTTC
CASTLAQRGNEQFF
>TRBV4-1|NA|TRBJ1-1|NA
TGCGCCAGCAGCCAAGATTGGGGGGGTTTGGGTGAAGCTTTCTTT
CASSQDWGGLGEAFF
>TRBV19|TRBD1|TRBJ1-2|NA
TGTGCCAGTAGCCGACAGGGAAACTATGGCTACACCTTC
CASSRQGNYGYTF
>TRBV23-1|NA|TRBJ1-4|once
TGCGCCAGCCCCCACCGGGTCGGGAATGAAAAACTGTTTTTT
CASPHRVGNEKLFF
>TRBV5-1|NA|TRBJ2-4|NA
TGCGCCAGCAGCTTGGCCGGGAGCATTCAGTACTTC
CASSLAGSIQYF
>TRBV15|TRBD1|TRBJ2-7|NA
TGTGCCACCAGCAGAGGTGGACAGGGGTACGAGCAGTACTTC
CATSRGGQGYEQYF
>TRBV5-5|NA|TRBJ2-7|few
TGTGCCAGCAGGTTTGAGGAAGGACAGCCCTCCTACGAGCAGTACTTC
CASRFEEGQPSYEQYF
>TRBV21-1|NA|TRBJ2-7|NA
TGTGCCAGCAGCAACGGGACTGACCTGGTGGAGAGCTACGAGCAGTACTTC
CASSNGTDLVESYEQYF
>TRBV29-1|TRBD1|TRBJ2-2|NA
TGCAGCGTTGGAGGGACAGGGGGTTTCGCCGGGGAGCTGTTTTTT
CSVGGTGGFAGELFF
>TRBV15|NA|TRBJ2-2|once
TGTGCCACCAGCGGGCGCCGGGGGAACACCGGGGAGCTGTTTTTT
CATSGRRGNTGELFF
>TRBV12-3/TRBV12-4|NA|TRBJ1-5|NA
TGTGCCAGCAGCCGGGGGGTAGATCAGCCCCAGCATTTT
CASSRGVDQPQHF
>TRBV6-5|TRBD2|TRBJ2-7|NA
TGTGCCAGCAGTTACTCGTCCCTAGCGGGGGCCTACGAGCAGTACTTC
CASSYSSLAGAYEQYF
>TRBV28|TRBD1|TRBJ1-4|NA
TGTGCCAGCAGTCAAGACAGGGCCCACCGCTATCTAAAACTGTTTTTT
CASSQDRAHRYLKLFF
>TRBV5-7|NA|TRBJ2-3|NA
TGTGCCAGCAGCTTGGTAGACGGGATGGGCACAGATACGCAGTATTTT
CASSLVDGMGTDTQYF
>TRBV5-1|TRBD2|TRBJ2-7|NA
TGCGCCAGCAGCACCGGGACTAGCGGTTTCTACGAGCAGTACTTC
CASSTGTSGFYEQYF
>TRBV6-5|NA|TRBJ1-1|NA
TGTGCCAGCAGTTACTCGAGAGAGGTCGCTTTCTTT
CASSYSREVAFF
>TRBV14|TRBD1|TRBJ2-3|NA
TGTGCCAGCAGCCCCGGGACAGGGGGAAGCACAGATACGCAGTATTTT
CASSPGTGGSTDTQYF
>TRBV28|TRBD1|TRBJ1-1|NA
TGTGCCAGCAGGGTCCGGGACAGGGGATCCACTGAAGCTTTCTTT
CASRVRDRGSTEAFF
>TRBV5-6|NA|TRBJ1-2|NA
TGTGCCAGCAGACCGGACAGCACTGAGGACTACACCTTC
CASRPDSTEDYTF
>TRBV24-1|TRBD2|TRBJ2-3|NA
TGTGCCACCAGTGATCCGACTAGCACCACAGATACGCAGTATTTT
CATSDPTSTTDTQYF